The 27 T cell receptor beta chains presented below share a single source sample, sequenced in a study of cytomegalovirus exposure and HLA in healthy donors. PCR primers comprised 60 Vbeta and 13 Jbeta primers. Here immunoSEQ multiplex PCR was the method, and the copy in TCRdb shows in-frame clones only, minus some. This sample's table has some 180,000 clones. Sequencing used PBMCs. These receptors were obtained from a man aged 25-45 years in good health and CMV-seronegative.

The rearrangement links TRBV6-5 to TRBJ2-5, with 7 bases matching TRBD2. Germline loops: CDR1 MNHEY, CDR2 SVGAGI. CDR3 length: 13 amino acids. V dropped 8 bases and J dropped 3; count of bases not matched to a gene: 6. CDR3: CASRRRGEETQYF. CDR3 sequence (DNA): TGTGCCAGCCGAAGACGGGGGGAAGAGACCCAGTACTTC.

This sequence joins TRBV28 and TRBJ2-1; D is undetermined. Trimming took off 6 bases at V and 7 bases at J, with 4 bases between the two ends. The CDR3 extends over 10 amino acids. Germline V gene lookup returns CDR1 MDHEN and CDR2 SYDVKM. This CDR3 is CASSGNEQFF. In DNA, the CDR3 is TGTGCCAGCAGCGGGAATGAGCAGTTCTTC. Filled out from reference TRBV28 and TRBJ2-1, the complete variable domain reads DVKVTQSSRYLVKRTGEKVFLECVQDMDHENMFWYRQDPGLGLRLIYFSYDVKMKEKGDIPEGYSVSREKKERFSLILESASTNQTSMYLCASSGNEQFFGPGTRLTVL.

The rearrangement uses TRBV30 and TRBJ2-5, with 10 positions matching TRBD1. The J call is in doubt because the DNA end fits TRBJ2-7 better. This CDR3 has 15 amino acids. CDR1 and CDR2 from the germline V gene are GTSNPN and SVGIG (reference sequence). This CDR3 reads CAWSTPGTGAYEQYF. The CDR3 nucleotides read TGTGCCTGGAGTACCCCCGGGACAGGGGCCTACGAGCAGTACTTC.

The rearrangement uses TRBV4-1 and TRBJ2-1, with D tentatively TRBD1 (6 bases). V lost 2 bases, J lost 0 bases, and 14 bases lay in between. Germline V gives CDR1 MGHRA, CDR2 YSYEKL. CDR3 length equals 17 residues. The CDR3 sequence: CASSQQTGIYSYNEQFF. The CDR3 region has the DNA TGCGCCAGCAGCCAACAAACAGGGATCTACTCCTACAATGAGCAGTTCTTC.

This chain uses TRBV13 with TRBJ2-2; 8 bases fit TRBD2. J lost 4 bases, V lost 5 bases, and 9 bases had no gene match. The CDR3 extends over 16 amino acids. Per germline, CDR1 PRHDT and CDR2 FYEKMQ (reference sequence). The CDR3 sequence: CASSPYPGGSTGELFF. For the CDR3, the DNA is TGTGCCAGCAGCCCTTATCCGGGGGGGAGCACCGGGGAGCTGTTTTTT.

V and J are TRBV7-8 and TRBJ2-7, with D possibly matching TRBD2 (6 bases). The CDR3 loop spans 15 amino acids. The germline V gene has CDR1 SGHVS and CDR2 FQNEAQ. V lost 1 base and J lost 4, with 14 bases in between. This CDR3 is CASSLVAGMEYEQYF. The CDR3 DNA follows: TGTGCCAGCAGCTTAGTGGCGGGAATGGAATACGAGCAGTACTTC.

The rearrangement links TRBV6-1 to TRBJ2-6; D is ambiguous. The germline V and J ends were trimmed by 4 bases and 0 bases, with 10 bases remaining between them. The germline V gene has CDR1 MNHNS and CDR2 SASEGT. The CDR3 is made up of 16 amino acids. The CDR3 loop reads CASSVATGSGANVLTF. The CDR3 nucleotides read TGTGCCAGCAGTGTTGCGACGGGCTCTGGGGCCAACGTCCTGACTTTC.

The chain joins TRBV5-1 to TRBJ2-3; unclear D gene. CDR1 is SGHRS, CDR2 YFSETQ, per germline. Trimming left V 0 bases short and J 4 bases short, with 6 bases between. The CDR3 sequence is 13 residues long. The CDR3 sequence: CASSLDPSDTQYF. CDR3 nucleotides: TGCGCCAGCAGCTTGGATCCCTCAGATACGCAGTATTTT.

This chain uses TRBV19 with TRBJ2-3, with 8 bases aligning to TRBD1. V gave up 4 bases and J gave up 0 bases; unmatched junction bases: 3. Germline CDR1 and CDR2: LNHDA and SQIVND (reference sequence). CDR3 length equals 15 residues. This CDR3 is CASSNNRGSTDTQYF. CDR3 sequence (DNA): TGTGCCAGTAGTAATAACAGGGGGAGCACAGATACGCAGTATTTT.

J is TRBJ1-2 and V is TRBV10-1; perhaps TRBD1 as D (6 bases). CDR1 WNHNN and CDR2 SYGVQD come from the germline V gene (reference sequence). This CDR3 contains 13 residues. The germline V and J ends were trimmed by 4 bases and 2 bases, with 8 bases remaining between them. DNA for the CDR3: TGCGCCAGCAGTGCGGGACACAACTATGGCTACACCTTC. Translating it yields CASSAGHNYGYTF.

This chain joins TRBV2 and TRBJ2-5; 7 nucleotides line up with TRBD1. The J call may be wrong; the DNA end is better matched by TRBJ2-7. Germline V lookup: CDR1 SNHLY, CDR2 FYNNEI. The CDR3 has 14 residues. CDR3 protein: CASSARQGTYEQYF. The CDR3 nucleotides are TGTGCCAGCAGTGCGCGACAGGGAACCTACGAGCAGTACTTC.

As DNA, the CDR3 is TGTGCCAGCAGCTTCCCATTGACAGGGTTTGGCACTGAAGCTTTCTTT. It specifies CASSFPLTGFGTEAFF. This rearrangement joins TRBV28 to TRBJ1-1, with 7 bases that match TRBD1. The J segment lost 4 bases and the V segment lost 6 bases, leaving 14 bases of the junction unmatched. This CDR3 is built from 16 residues. In germline, CDR1 is MDHEN, CDR2 SYDVKM.

V gene TRBV6-1 combines with J gene TRBJ2-4; TRBD1 aligns across 10 bases. This CDR3 region has 14 residues. Germline V gene data show CDR1 as MNHNS and CDR2 as SASEGT. The V segment lost 6 bases and the J segment 1 base; nucleotides outside the gene matches: 0. Here the CDR3 DNA reads TGTGCCAGCAGGGGACAGGGGGCCAAAAACATTCAGTACTTC. This translates into CASRGQGAKNIQYF.

V usage is TRBV30 and J usage is TRBJ1-1; the match to TRBD1 covers 9 bases. J gave up 0 bases and V 5 bases, and 10 bases lay outside the gene matches. This CDR3 is 16 amino acids long. CDR1 is GTSNPN and CDR2 is SVGIG in the germline V gene (reference sequence). In nucleotides, the CDR3 is TGTGCCTGGCGGGACAGGGAAAGGGGTTTGAACACTGAAGCTTTCTTT. It is translated as CAWRDRERGLNTEAFF.

This rearrangement joins TRBV6-5 to TRBJ2-7; 7 bases fit TRBD1. The V gene end was trimmed by 2 bases and the J gene end by 4 bases; junction bases not matched to a gene: 5. This CDR3 comprises 14 residues. In germline, CDR1 is MNHEY, CDR2 SVGAGI. CDR3 residues: CASSYGGRGYEQYF. DNA for the CDR3: TGTGCCAGCAGTTACGGCGGCAGGGGGTACGAGCAGTACTTC.

The chain employs TRBV28 and TRBJ2-5, with 10 bases that match TRBD1. Germline loops: CDR1 MDHEN, CDR2 SYDVKM. The CDR3 consists of 14 residues. The trim removed 5 bases at V and 4 bases at J, leaving 4 bases unmatched. CDR3 sequence (DNA): TGTGCCAGCAGTCCCGGGGACAGGGGAGAGACCCAGTACTTC. Its protein product is CASSPGDRGETQYF.

The CDR3 region is CASSLVRANTGELFF. For the CDR3, the DNA is TGCGCCAGCAGCTTGGTTAGAGCGAACACCGGGGAGCTGTTTTTT. V gene TRBV5-1 combines with J gene TRBJ2-2; no clear D. This CDR3 contains 15 residues. Trimming pared 0 bases from V and 0 bases from J, leaving 6 bases between. The germline V gene has CDR1 SGHRS and CDR2 YFSETQ.

The chain couples TRBV4-3 to TRBJ1-5, with D uncertain. Trimming cost V 0 bases and J 7 bases, with 13 bases left between them. This CDR3 is built from 15 residues. Germline CDR1 is LGHNA and CDR2 is YSLEER. CDR3 loop: CASSQDINSPQPQHF. For the CDR3, the DNA is TGCGCCAGCAGCCAAGATATAAACTCCCCGCAGCCCCAGCATTTT.

This chain links TRBV4-2 with TRBJ1-3, with D unresolved. CDR3 length: 15 amino acids. Germline V CDR1 and CDR2: LGHNA, YNFKEQ. Trimming removed 0 bases from V and 4 bases from J, with 10 bases in between. CDR3 amino acids: CASSQDVPVGNTIYF. CDR3 sequence (DNA): TGTGCCAGCAGCCAAGATGTTCCCGTAGGAAACACCATATATTTT.

This rearrangement joins TRBV10-3 to TRBJ1-2; a possible D gene is TRBD1 (5 bases). In germline, CDR1 is ENHRY, CDR2 SYGVKD. The CDR3 runs to 14 residues. The V gene lost 6 bases and the J gene lost 4 bases, with 15 bases spanning the gap. The DNA of the CDR3 is TGTGCCATCAGGCCCTTTGACAGCTCCTATGGCTACACCTTC. Protein sequence: CAIRPFDSSYGYTF.

V usage is TRBV5-1 and J usage is TRBJ2-7; 10 bases match TRBD2. V gave up 0 bases and J gave up 3 bases; unmatched junction bases: 9. The length of the CDR3 is 17 residues. The germline V gene encodes CDR1 SGHRS and CDR2 YFSETQ. CDR3 bases: TGCGCCAGCAGCTTGGCCGGAGCGGGAGGGGGGCACTACGAGCAGTACTTC. This encodes CASSLAGAGGGHYEQYF.

This rearrangement joins TRBV11-2 to TRBJ1-5; 7 positions agree with TRBD1. With 2 bases clipped from V and 1 base from J, the junction kept 2 bases outside the gene matches. CDR3 size: 15 residues. CDR1 and CDR2 (germline): SGHAT, FQNNGV. This chain's CDR3 is CASSLSGGSNQPQHF. The CDR3 coding sequence is TGTGCCAGCAGCTTATCAGGGGGAAGCAATCAGCCCCAGCATTTT.

J is TRBJ2-5 and V is TRBV10-3; D may be TRBD1 (6 bases). V lost 6 bases and J 2 bases, leaving 13 bases between the germline ends. The length of the CDR3 is 14 residues. CDR1 is ENHRY and CDR2 is SYGVKD in the germline V gene. The chain's CDR3 is CAIRNGQGQETQYF. The CDR3, as DNA: TGTGCCATCAGAAACGGGCAGGGGCAAGAGACCCAGTACTTC.

V is TRBV25-1 and J is TRBJ2-3; 16 nucleotides agree with TRBD2. The J segment lost 5 bases and the V segment lost 4 bases, leaving 3 bases of the junction unmatched. Per germline, CDR1 MGHDK and CDR2 SYGVNS. The CDR3 is 16 amino acids. This CDR3 is CASSGGTSGGGDTQYF. CDR3 nucleotide sequence: TGTGCCAGCAGTGGAGGGACTAGCGGGGGGGGAGATACGCAGTATTTT.

The V call is TRBV7-2, the J call TRBJ2-2; weak D call: TRBD1 (6 bases). Germline values: CDR1 SGHTA, CDR2 FQGNSA. The CDR3 sequence is 14 residues long. The V end lost 5 bases, the J end lost 5 bases, and 12 bases lay between the germline ends. CDR3: CASSRDTSTGELFF. Written as DNA, the CDR3 is TGTGCCAGCAGCCGGGACACCTCGACCGGGGAGCTGTTTTTT.

The chain has TRBV27 and TRBJ1-1; D ambiguous. This CDR3 is 14 amino acids long. V was clipped by 2 bases and J by 0 bases, with 7 bases between them. Germline lookup yields CDR1 MNHEY and CDR2 SMNVEV (reference sequence). The CDR3, as DNA: TGTGCCAGCAGTTTAAGTGACATGAACACTGAAGCTTTCTTT. The encoded protein is CASSLSDMNTEAFF.

This chain connects TRBV6-5 to TRBJ1-1; D ambiguous. V was pared by 5 bases and J by 5 bases, with 18 bases between. The germline CDR1 and CDR2 sequences are MNHEY and SVGAGI. The CDR3 has 15 residues. The CDR3 region has the DNA TGTGCCAGCAGTAGACGGTACTCCGAGGGTACTGAAGCTTTCTTT. Its translation: CASSRRYSEGTEAFF.